The 19 T cell receptor beta chains below all came from one sample that was sequenced in a study of blood T cell repertoires in COVID-19 (dated by TCRdb to 2019 to 2021). Library creation used the immunoSEQ multiplex PCR assay. This is the immuneACCESS table as TCRdb keeps it, with only in-frame sequences that have V and J called. A part of the clones is gone; compared with another copy, unresolved V genes explain less than half, and the rest is unexplained. In all, the sample holds 100,000 to 110,000 clones, and roughly 85% of those were seen once. The ten largest account for around 10% of the sample. Sequenced material: peripheral blood. Receptors were obtained from a woman aged 70-85 years with acute or convalescent COVID-19.

The V and J genes are TRBV18 and TRBJ1-1; 8 positions match TRBD1. The V gene end was trimmed by 5 bases and the J gene end by 4 bases; junction bases not matched to a gene: 9. This CDR3 has 15 residues. The V gene's germline CDR1 is KGHSH and CDR2 LQKENI. The CDR3 loop is CASSTSQGARTEAFF. The CDR3 nucleotides read TGTGCCAGCTCAACTTCTCAGGGGGCGCGCACTGAAGCTTTCTTT.

J is TRBJ1-4 and V is TRBV18, with unresolved D. Trimming stripped 3 bases from V and 3 bases from J, with 8 bases between. The CDR3 is 14 amino acids. Germline-derived CDR1 and CDR2 are KGHSH and LQKENI. The DNA of the CDR3 is TGTGCCAGCTCACCGGGCCAGGCTAATGAAAAACTGTTTTTT. This translates into CASSPGQANEKLFF.

The chain has TRBV5-1 and TRBJ1-1; D gene ambiguous. The V end lost 5 bases, the J end lost 3 bases, and 11 bases lay between the germline ends. CDR3 size: 13 residues. Germline CDR1 reads SGHRS; CDR2 reads YFSETQ. The CDR3 reads CASSPSMDTEAFF. CDR3 bases: TGCGCCAGCAGTCCCAGTATGGACACTGAAGCTTTCTTT.

J is TRBJ2-7 and V is TRBV6-1; D not resolved. The CDR3 extends over 13 amino acids. V was pared by 1 base and J by 9 bases, with 13 bases between. Germline-derived CDR1 and CDR2 are MNHNS and SASEGT. In DNA, the CDR3 is TGTGCCAGCAGTGAAGACTTCACCCTTGTGCAGTACGTC. Translated: CASSEDFTLVQYV.

This chain joins TRBV30 and TRBJ1-4, with TRBD1 identical over 8 bases. With 5 bases clipped from V and 7 bases from J, the junction kept 12 bases outside the gene matches. From germline, CDR1 is GTSNPN and CDR2 SVGIG (reference sequence). The CDR3 contains 15 residues. CDR3 sequence reads: CAWVPTPGGGEKLFF. The CDR3 DNA sequence: TGTGCCTGGGTTCCCACCCCAGGGGGCGGTGAAAAACTGTTTTTT.

The chain joins TRBV9 to TRBJ2-5; 12 bases fit TRBD2. CDR3 length equals 14 residues. In germline, CDR1 is SGDLS, CDR2 YYNGEE. V lost 0 bases, J lost 9 bases, and 3 bases stayed unmatched. In nucleotides, the CDR3 is TGTGCCAGCAGCGTAGCTCCTAGCGGGGGGGCCCAGTACTTC. Amino acid sequence: CASSVAPSGGAQYF.

V gene TRBV6-5 combines with J gene TRBJ1-1; TRBD1 agrees at 7 bases. The CDR3 spans 15 residues. The V gene's germline CDR1 is MNHEY and CDR2 SVGAGI. V dropped 2 bases and J dropped 3; count of bases not matched to a gene: 6. The CDR3 protein is CASSYLAGGYTEAFF. The CDR3, as DNA: TGTGCCAGCAGTTACCTGGCAGGGGGATACACTGAAGCTTTCTTT.

The V call is TRBV3-1 (or the pseudogene TRBV3-2), the J call TRBJ1-2, with D uncertain. The V and J ends lost 1 base and 6 bases respectively, with 9 bases between them. Germline CDR1 reads LGHDT; CDR2 reads YNNKEL (reference sequence). The CDR3 sequence is 13 residues long. Here the CDR3 DNA reads TGTGCCAGCAGCCAAGGCTGGGCAGATGGCTACACCTTC. Translation: CASSQGWADGYTF.

The chain combines TRBV2 with TRBJ1-1, with 8 nucleotides matching TRBD1. CDR3 length: 14 residues. Germline values: CDR1 SNHLY, CDR2 FYNNEI. V dropped 2 bases and J dropped 5; count of bases not matched to a gene: 4. CDR3 nucleotides: TGTGCCAGCAGTGAACAGGGGGCGAAAACTGAAGCTTTCTTT. Translation: CASSEQGAKTEAFF.

At least ten counts were recorded for this clone. The chain recombines TRBV27 with TRBJ2-1; 13 bases are shared with TRBD2. From germline, CDR1 is MNHEY and CDR2 SMNVEV (reference sequence). This CDR3 region has 16 residues. The trim removed 3 bases at V and 4 bases at J, leaving 3 bases unmatched. The CDR3 here is CASSFRLAGGYNEQFF. Written as DNA, the CDR3 is TGTGCCAGCAGTTTCAGACTAGCGGGGGGATACAATGAGCAGTTCTTC.

The rearrangement uses TRBV7-3 and TRBJ2-4; 8 positions match TRBD1. Germline V gene sequence: CDR1 SGHTA, CDR2 FQGTGA. The junction had 9 bases not matched to a gene; V was cut back by 5 bases and J by 6 bases. This CDR3 has 15 residues. The CDR3 bases are TGTGCCAGCAGCGCACACCCAGGGGGCTCAAACATTCAGTACTTC. Translated: CASSAHPGGSNIQYF.

The chain uses TRBV11-2 and TRBJ1-6; D possibly corresponds to TRBD1 (6 bases). CDR1 and CDR2 (germline): SGHAT, FQNNGV. This CDR3 comprises 12 residues. V lost 10 bases and J 6 bases, leaving 10 bases between the germline ends. This CDR3 reads CATNRANSPLHF. CDR3 bases: TGTGCCACCAACAGGGCTAATTCACCCCTCCACTTT.

The rearrangement uses TRBV2 and TRBJ1-2; D is uncertain. Germline CDR1 and CDR2: SNHLY and FYNNEI. Trimming removed 6 bases from V and 4 bases from J, with 6 bases in between. This CDR3 contains 11 residues. CDR3 nucleotide sequence: TGTGCCAGCAGCGTTATCTATGGCTACACCTTC. It codes for CASSVIYGYTF. Together with reference TRBV2 and TRBJ1-2, the CDR3 gives the full variable domain: EPEVTQTPSHQVTQMGQEVILRCVPISNHLYFYWYRQILGQKVEFLVSFYNNEISEKSEIFDDQFSVERPDGSNFTLKIRSTKLEDSAMYFCASSVIYGYTFGSGTRLTVV.

CDR3 sequence reads: CASSEDRGRDTIYF. CDR3 DNA: TGTGCCAGCAGCGAAGACAGGGGGAGGGACACCATATATTTT. The gene calls are TRBV5-5 and TRBJ1-3; the match to TRBD1 covers 9 bases. The CDR3 runs to 14 residues. Germline CDR1 and CDR2: SGHKS and YYEKEE (reference sequence). J was trimmed by 8 bases and V by 4 bases; bases with no gene match: 7.

The rearrangement uses TRBV7-2 and TRBJ2-3, with 11 nucleotides matching TRBD1. Trimming at V came to 5 bases and at J to 3 bases, leaving 7 bases not matched to a gene. Germline V gene data show CDR1 as SGHTA and CDR2 as FQGNSA. The CDR3 has 16 amino acids. The CDR3 nucleotides read TGTGCCAGCAGCGTCAGCCGGGACAGGGGGACAGATACGCAGTATTTT. Protein: CASSVSRDRGTDTQYF.

The rearrangement joins TRBV2 to TRBJ2-3; tentatively, D is TRBD2 (6 bases). Trimming took off 3 bases at V and 0 bases at J, with 28 bases between the two ends. CDR3 length equals 21 residues. The V gene's germline CDR1 is SNHLY and CDR2 FYNNEI. The CDR3 DNA sequence: TGTGCCAGCAGTGAGGGGTGGGGCCTGCAGCGTGGGGGGTATAGCACAGATACGCAGTATTTT. Residues: CASSEGWGLQRGGYSTDTQYF.

The chain couples TRBV5-1 to TRBJ1-4; 8 bases match TRBD1. The V gene end was trimmed by 4 bases and the J gene end by 6 bases; junction bases not matched to a gene: 8. From germline, CDR1 is SGHRS and CDR2 YFSETQ. This CDR3 is 15 amino acids long. The CDR3 sequence is CASSLQGARDEKLFF. The DNA of the CDR3 is TGCGCCAGCAGCCTTCAGGGGGCGCGCGATGAAAAACTGTTTTTT.

V and J are TRBV29-1 and TRBJ1-1, with a possible D match to TRBD1 (6 bases). CDR3 length equals 14 residues. Deletions cut 7 bases from V and 1 base from J, with 16 bases between. Germline-derived CDR1 and CDR2 are SQVTM and ANQGSEA. CDR3 protein: CSADPGEGNTEAFF. The DNA for the CDR3 is TGCAGCGCCGACCCAGGGGAAGGGAACACTGAAGCTTTCTTT.

This clone was observed a few times. This chain joins TRBV5-1 and TRBJ1-2; 8 nucleotides agree with TRBD1. This CDR3 has 16 residues. The V segment lost 0 bases and the J segment 1 base; nucleotides outside the gene matches: 5. Germline loops: CDR1 SGHRS, CDR2 YFSETQ. The CDR3, as DNA: TGCGCCAGCAGCTTGGCCAGGGGGCCTAATAACTATGGCTACACCTTC. This encodes CASSLARGPNNYGYTF.